One and the same sample provided the 23 T cell receptor beta chains below, sequenced in a study of T-cell reconstitution after alpha-beta-depleted transplantation in children. Molecular barcoding with unique molecular identifiers was used for the TCRbeta library. MiXCR was run by TCRdb on the PCR reads, yielding one entry per CDR3 protein. The sample consists of around 80,000 distinct CDR3 sequences, 15% to 20% of them appearing once. This specimen was PBMCs, mostly from graft donor cells, taken 360 days after TCRalphabeta/CD19-depleted stem cell transplant. These receptors came from a male patient aged 2 to 10 who had a stem cell transplant for acute lymphoblastic leukemia, so the T cells may come from the graft donor.

This clonotype was detected ten times or more. J is TRBJ2-1 and V is TRBV12-3 or TRBV12-4; possibly TRBD1 or TRBD2 for D (6 bases each). V lost 7 bases, J lost 6 bases, and 19 bases lay in between. The CDR3 consists of 15 residues. The CDR3 loop is CASNPRGEFLNEQFF. The DNA of the CDR3 is TGTGCCAGCAACCCGAGGGGGGAGTTCCTCAATGAGCAGTTCTTC.

This clonotype was recorded at least ten times. This chain connects TRBV7-9 to TRBJ2-3; the D call may be TRBD1 or TRBD2 (6 bases each). Germline lookup yields CDR1 SEHNR and CDR2 FQNEAQ (reference sequence). The CDR3 spans 14 residues. V lost 2 bases and J 4 bases, leaving 10 bases between the germline ends. CDR3 in DNA: TGTGCCAGCAGCTTACTAGGGGGGCCAGATACGCAGTATTTT. Translated: CASSLLGGPDTQYF.

The genes are TRBV3-1 and TRBJ2-1, with D unclear. The CDR3 has 12 amino acids. With 3 bases removed from V and 3 bases from J, the gap between germline ends came to 3 bases. Germline CDR1 reads LGHDT; CDR2 reads YNNKEL (reference sequence). The CDR3 DNA is TGTGCCAGCAGCCACCTCTACAATGAGCAGTTCTTC. It specifies CASSHLYNEQFF.

In this sample, this clonotype turned up a few times. This CDR3 reads CAIRDSGRAYNEQFF. CDR3 nucleotides: TGTGCCATCAGGGATAGCGGGAGGGCATACAATGAGCAGTTCTTC. This chain uses TRBV10-3 with TRBJ2-1; 11 bases map to TRBD2. CDR1 is ENHRY, CDR2 SYGVKD, per germline. The CDR3 length is 15 residues. V shed 6 bases, J shed 4 bases, and the junction held 5 bases outside the gene matches.

This clonotype turned up a few times. The chain uses TRBV5-1 and TRBJ1-1, with D perhaps TRBD1 (6 bases). Between the trimmed V and J ends, which lost 4 bases and 4 bases, there was a span of 14 bases. The CDR3 is 14 amino acids. Looked up from germline, CDR1 is SGHRS and CDR2 is YFSETQ. CDR3 in DNA: TGCGCCAGCAGCCCGACAGGAGTCTCCACTGAAGCTTTCTTT. Protein sequence: CASSPTGVSTEAFF.

This clonotype has at least ten counts. The chain employs TRBV5-1 and TRBJ2-3; the D call may be TRBD1 or TRBD2 (6 bases each). This CDR3 contains 15 residues. Trimming left V 4 bases short and J 1 base short, with 13 bases between. Germline values: CDR1 SGHRS, CDR2 YFSETQ. The CDR3 DNA is TGCGCCAGCAGCCTGAGGGGGGTGGGCACAGATACGCAGTATTTT. It is translated as CASSLRGVGTDTQYF.

This clonotype has a count of ten or more. This chain links TRBV5-1 with TRBJ2-5, with D maybe TRBD2 (7 bases). Germline V gene lookup returns CDR1 SGHRS and CDR2 YFSETQ. The CDR3 runs to 15 residues. V dropped 4 bases and J dropped 5 bases, with 18 bases sitting between them. The CDR3 nucleotides read TGCGCCAGCAGCCGGGAAACAGGGCGGGGGGAGACCCAGTACTTC. Its translation is CASSRETGRGETQYF. The variable domain in full, completed from reference TRBV5-1 and TRBJ2-5, reads KAGVTQTPRYLIKTRGQQVTLSCSPISGHRSVSWYQQTPGQGLQFLFEYFSETQRNKGNFPGRFSGRQFSNSRSEMNVSTLELGDSALYLCASSRETGRGETQYFGPGTRLLVL.

J is TRBJ1-1 and V is TRBV30; D not resolved. Germline CDR1 is GTSNPN and CDR2 is SVGIG (reference sequence). V shed 2 bases and J shed 6 bases, with 13 bases lying between them. This CDR3 has 13 residues. Written as DNA, the CDR3 is TGTGCCTGGAGTAAGGGCTCGAGGGCTGAAGCTTTCTTT. Encoded protein: CAWSKGSRAEAFF. Together with reference TRBV30 and TRBJ1-1, the CDR3 gives the full variable domain: SQTIHQWPATLVQPVGSPLSLECTVEGTSNPNLYWYRQAAGRGLQLLFYSVGIGQISSEVPQNLSASRPQDRQFILSSKKLLLSDSGFYLCAWSKGSRAEAFFGQGTRLTVV.

The gene calls are TRBV11-2 and TRBJ2-3; weak D call: TRBD2 (6 bases). The V gene's germline CDR1 is SGHAT and CDR2 FQNNGV. The ends were cut back, 7 bases at V and 10 bases at J, with 15 bases in the middle. This CDR3 has 12 amino acids. CDR3 sequence: CASTPAGRAQYF. CDR3 sequence (DNA): TGTGCCAGCACCCCCGCCGGGAGAGCGCAGTATTTT. Looking up the rest from reference TRBV11-2 and TRBJ2-3 gives the full variable domain: EAGVAQSPRYKIIEKRQSVAFWCNPISGHATLYWYQQILGQGPKLLIQFQNNGVVDDSQLPKDRFSAERLKGVDSTLKIQPAKLEDSAVYLCASTPAGRAQYFGPGTRLTVL.

This clonotype was counted between two and nine times. V usage is TRBV18 and J usage is TRBJ2-5; D gene unclear. Deletions cut 2 bases from V and 5 bases from J, with 9 bases between. The CDR3 has 13 amino acids. Germline CDR1 is KGHSH and CDR2 is LQKENI. In nucleotides, the CDR3 is TGTGCCAGCTCACCATGGACGGGCGAGACCCAGTACTTC. This gives the protein CASSPWTGETQYF. The full variable domain, its missing parts supplied by reference TRBV18 and TRBJ2-5, is NAGVMQNPRHLVRRRGQEARLRCSPMKGHSHVYWYRQLPEEGLKFMVYLQKENIIDESGMPKERFSAEFPKEGPSILRIQQVVRGDSAAYFCASSPWTGETQYFGPGTRLLVL.

This clonotype occurred a few times. The J gene is TRBJ2-1, the V gene TRBV2; D unresolved. CDR1 and CDR2 (germline): SNHLY, FYNNEI. The CDR3 consists of 13 residues. The V and J ends lost 6 bases and 3 bases respectively, with 9 bases between them. The CDR3, as DNA: TGTGCCAGCAGGCCCGTCTTCTACAATGAGCAGTTCTTC. This encodes CASRPVFYNEQFF.

This clonotype was counted only a few times. The rearrangement links TRBV5-6 to TRBJ2-1; 8 bases agree with TRBD2. The V gene's germline CDR1 is SGHDT and CDR2 YYEEEE. The CDR3 totals 16 residues. The junction had 4 bases not matched to a gene; V was cut back by 0 bases and J by 2 bases. CDR3 amino acids: CASSLGFSGAYNEQFF. In DNA, the CDR3 is TGTGCCAGCAGCTTGGGTTTTAGCGGGGCCTACAATGAGCAGTTCTTC.

This clonotype turned up a few times. The J gene is TRBJ2-7, the V gene TRBV7-9; tentatively, D is TRBD2 (5 bases). CDR1 and CDR2 from the germline V gene are SEHNR and FQNEAQ (reference sequence). V lost 1 base and J lost 0, with 10 bases in between. This CDR3 contains 15 residues. CDR3 amino acids: CASSLERGSSYEQYF. CDR3 coding DNA: TGTGCCAGCAGCTTAGAACGAGGGAGCTCCTACGAGCAGTACTTC.

This clonotype came up many times. The rearrangement uses TRBV5-1 and TRBJ2-2; D is uncertain. Germline V gene lookup returns CDR1 SGHRS and CDR2 YFSETQ. The CDR3 is 17 amino acids. The V end was cut by 1 base, the J end by 0 bases, with 13 bases between. Written as DNA, the CDR3 is TGCGCCAGCAGCTTGCGAGGAGCTAATCCGAACACCGGGGAGCTGTTTTTT. Protein: CASSLRGANPNTGELFF.

The CDR3 region has the DNA TGTGCCAGCAGTGAAGCCCCGGGGCCTCGGAGCACTGAAGCTTTCTTT. This gives the protein CASSEAPGPRSTEAFF. V gene TRBV2 combines with J gene TRBJ1-1, with a tentative D call TRBD1 (5 bases). Germline V gene sequence: CDR1 SNHLY, CDR2 FYNNEI. This CDR3 has 16 amino acids. Trimming cost V 0 bases and J 4 bases, with 15 bases left between them.

This clonotype was found a few times. J is TRBJ2-7 and V is TRBV3-1, with TRBD2 matching 8 bases. From germline, CDR1 is LGHDT and CDR2 YNNKEL (reference sequence). The CDR3 runs 14 residues. With V trimmed by 1 base and J by 6 bases, 5 bases remained unmatched. The DNA of the CDR3 is TGTGCCAGCAGCCAAGTCTTACTAGCGGTCGAGCAGTACTTC. Translating it yields CASSQVLLAVEQYF.

This clonotype was seen repeatedly, ten times or more. The chain has TRBV20-1 and TRBJ2-3, with TRBD2 identical over 7 bases. The CDR3 extends over 14 amino acids. The germline gives CDR1 DFQATT, CDR2 SNEGSKA (reference sequence). V lost 5 bases to trimming and J lost 2 bases; unmatched junction nucleotides: 7. CDR3 loop: CSAEPGTTTDTQYF. The CDR3, as DNA: TGCAGTGCTGAACCCGGGACTACCACAGATACGCAGTATTTT.

V gene TRBV5-6 combines with J gene TRBJ2-2; tentatively, D is TRBD1 (6 bases). Germline V gene sequence: CDR1 SGHDT, CDR2 YYEEEE. The length of the CDR3 is 17 residues. Trimming removed 6 bases from V and 4 bases from J, with 22 bases in between. The CDR3 sequence is CASTIGTAGAVTGELFF. The DNA for the CDR3 is TGTGCCAGCACAATAGGAACCGCAGGGGCAGTCACCGGGGAGCTGTTTTTT.

The genes are TRBV6-1 and TRBJ2-7; 8 bases are shared with TRBD1. CDR3 length: 14 amino acids. Germline assignment: CDR1 MNHNS and CDR2 SASEGT. Trimming at V came to 7 bases and at J to 4 bases, leaving 9 bases not matched to a gene. CDR3 coding DNA: TGTGCCAGCACCAGAGGGACAGGTATTTACGAGCAGTACTTC. Encoded protein: CASTRGTGIYEQYF.

The V call is TRBV20-1, the J call TRBJ1-5; perhaps TRBD1 as D (6 bases). This CDR3 comprises 16 residues. Trimming left V 4 bases short and J 0 bases short, with 16 bases between. Germline loops: CDR1 DFQATT, CDR2 SNEGSKA (reference sequence). The CDR3 sequence is CSAINSGTHSNQPQHF. Written as DNA, the CDR3 is TGCAGTGCTATTAATTCCGGGACACATAGCAATCAGCCCCAGCATTTT.

The V gene is TRBV5-1, the J gene TRBJ2-5; D gene unclear. CDR1 and CDR2 from the germline V gene are SGHRS and YFSETQ. Trimming stripped 2 bases from V and 2 bases from J, with 4 bases between. This CDR3 has 12 amino acids. CDR3 residues: CASSLWQETQYF. As DNA, the CDR3 is TGCGCCAGCAGCTTATGGCAAGAGACCCAGTACTTC.

The chain employs TRBV12-3 or TRBV12-4 and TRBJ2-7; no firm D call. This CDR3 is 13 amino acids long. V lost 7 bases to trimming and J lost 0 bases, with 10 bases between them. DNA of the CDR3: TGTGCCAGCATGGTGACCCCCTCCTACGAGCAGTACTTC. Protein: CASMVTPSYEQYF.

This clonotype was detected only a few times. The chain employs TRBV7-9 and TRBJ2-1; 8 positions agree with TRBD2. The CDR3 length is 16 residues. CDR1 is SEHNR, CDR2 FQNEAQ, per germline (reference sequence). Losses at the gene ends were 5 bases for V and 4 bases for J; bases not matched to a gene: 10. This CDR3 is CASSPRSGRGYNEQFF. Written as DNA, the CDR3 is TGTGCCAGCAGCCCGAGAAGCGGGAGAGGGTACAATGAGCAGTTCTTC.